These 10 T cell receptor beta chains were all obtained from the same sample, sequenced in a study of blood T cell repertoires in COVID-19. Some clones are missing from TCRdb's copy, which holds only in-frame ones; the method was immunoSEQ multiplex PCR. The table includes roughly 250,000 clones, approximately 85% detected once. Source material: peripheral blood. The receptor source for this set is a human donor with COVID-19, enrolled during active disease. The donor label of this sample is uncertain.

This clone was observed once. The V gene is TRBV6-5, the J gene TRBJ1-1, with D unclear. In germline, CDR1 is MNHEY, CDR2 SVGAGI. The CDR3 sequence is 14 residues long. The V end was cut by 5 bases, the J end by 3 bases, with 13 bases between. CDR3 region: CASSPRAVYTEAFF. DNA for the CDR3: TGTGCCAGCAGTCCCCGAGCGGTTTACACTGAAGCTTTCTTT.

This chain connects TRBV2 to TRBJ2-1, with 8 bases identical to TRBD1. The CDR3 consists of 14 residues. The V gene's germline CDR1 is SNHLY and CDR2 FYNNEI. V trimming: 7 bases; J trimming: 8 bases; junction bases outside the gene matches: 10. CDR3 in amino acids: CASTKRTGSDEQFF. As DNA, the CDR3 is TGTGCCAGCACTAAACGGACAGGGTCGGATGAGCAGTTCTTC.

The DNA of the CDR3 is TGTGCCAGCAGACCCCCCGGACAGGGACAGTTCTTC. Its protein product is CASRPPGQGQFF. The V call is TRBV25-1, the J call TRBJ2-1; 8 positions match TRBD1. The CDR3 length is 12 residues. After removal of 6 bases from V and 13 bases from J, the junction contained 8 bases not matched to a gene. From germline, CDR1 is MGHDK and CDR2 SYGVNS. The whole variable domain, remainder taken from reference TRBV25-1 and TRBJ2-1, is EADIYQTPRYLVIGTGKKITLECSQTMGHDKMYWYQQDPGMELHLIHYSYGVNSTEKGDLSSESTVSRIRTEHFPLTLESARPSHTSQYLCASRPPGQGQFFGPGTRLTVL.

This rearrangement joins TRBV5-4 to TRBJ1-6, with TRBD1 as a possible D gene (6 bases). Looked up from germline, CDR1 is SGHNT and CDR2 is YYREEE (reference sequence). The CDR3 has 14 residues. With 1 base removed from V and 10 bases from J, the gap between germline ends came to 12 bases. The DNA for the CDR3 is TGTGCCAGCAGCTTGACAGGGTCGGCATCACCCCTCCACTTT. Protein sequence: CASSLTGSASPLHF.

A few counts support this clone. This CDR3 reads CAWRDRGRAQETQYF. CDR3 DNA sequence: TGTGCCTGGAGGGACAGGGGAAGGGCCCAAGAGACCCAGTACTTC. The chain has TRBV30 and TRBJ2-5, with 9 bases matching TRBD1. The V segment lost 3 bases and the J segment 1 base; nucleotides outside the gene matches: 6. The length of the CDR3 is 15 residues. CDR1 and CDR2 (germline): GTSNPN, SVGIG (reference sequence).

This sequence joins TRBV25-1 and TRBJ2-7; D is unclear. Trimming took off 6 bases at V and 3 bases at J, with 12 bases between the two ends. The germline V gene encodes CDR1 MGHDK and CDR2 SYGVNS. The CDR3 contains 13 residues. CDR3 residues: CASRRSGFYEQYF. The CDR3 region has the DNA TGTGCCAGCAGGAGGTCCGGGTTCTACGAGCAGTACTTC.

V gene TRBV19 combines with J gene TRBJ1-4; D not resolved. V was shortened by 3 bases and J by 2 bases, with 10 bases between the two germline ends. Germline V gives CDR1 LNHDA, CDR2 SQIVND (reference sequence). CDR3 length equals 15 residues. CDR3: CASSMGVATNEKLFF. CDR3 nucleotides: TGTGCCAGTAGTATGGGAGTTGCGACTAATGAAAAACTGTTTTTT.

This clone was detected a few times. The chain links TRBV7-3 to TRBJ1-1, with 7 bases fitting TRBD1. The V gene's germline CDR1 is SGHTA and CDR2 FQGTGA. The CDR3 contains 15 residues. V lost 2 bases, J lost 0 bases, and 3 bases stayed unmatched. Here the CDR3 DNA reads TGTGCCAGCAGCTTACAGGGGGGCATGAACACTGAAGCTTTCTTT. Encoded protein: CASSLQGGMNTEAFF. Drawing the rest from reference TRBV7-3 and TRBJ1-1, the complete variable domain is GAGVSQTPSNKVTEKGKYVELRCDPISGHTALYWYRQSLGQGPEFLIYFQGTGAADDSGLPNDRFFAVRPEGSVSTLKIQRTERGDSAVYLCASSLQGGMNTEAFFGQGTRLTVV.

The chain uses TRBV19 and TRBJ2-1, with a tentative D call TRBD2 (6 bases). Germline CDR1 and CDR2: LNHDA and SQIVND (reference sequence). Between the trimmed V and J ends, which lost 3 bases and 2 bases, there was a span of 14 bases. This CDR3 is built from 16 residues. The CDR3 region is CASSMGGGQPYNEQFF. In DNA form, the CDR3 reads TGTGCCAGTAGTATGGGGGGTGGACAACCCTACAATGAGCAGTTCTTC. Looking up the rest from reference TRBV19 and TRBJ2-1 gives the full variable domain: DGGITQSPKYLFRKEGQNVTLSCEQNLNHDAMYWYRQDPGQGLRLIYYSQIVNDFQKGDIAEGYSVSREKKESFPLTVTSAQKNPTAFYLCASSMGGGQPYNEQFFGPGTRLTVL.

The rearrangement uses TRBV18 and TRBJ1-5, with a tentative D call TRBD1 (5 bases). CDR1 and CDR2 (germline): KGHSH, LQKENI. Between the trimmed V and J ends, which lost 0 bases and 1 base, there was a span of 13 bases. CDR3 size: 17 residues. CDR3 sequence (DNA): TGTGCCAGCTCACCACCGGCAGGGCTGGGAAGCAATCAGCCCCAGCATTTT. It encodes CASSPPAGLGSNQPQHF.